These T cell receptor beta chains were read from a single sample in a study of T-cell reconstitution after alpha-beta-depleted transplantation in children. TCRdb recomputed calls from the PCR reads with MiXCR, one row per CDR3 protein. The sample consists of 80,000 to 100,000 distinct CDR3 sequences, about 22% of them appearing once. The sample was PBMCs, taken before TCRalphabeta/CD19-depleted stem cell transplant. The source is a boy younger than 10 with acute lymphoblastic leukemia, due to receive a stem cell transplant. Each CDR3 is given with its conserved first and last residue. D genes are given only for firm matches. Size tells how often a clone was seen (once, few, many) or the class of an expanded clone, and some rows leave it out.

>TRBV12-3/TRBV12-4|15|NA|TRBD1|TRBJ1-2
TGTGCCAGCAGTCCGGGGACAGGGGGCGTCGATGGCTACACCTTC
CASSPGTGGVDGYTF
>TRBV13|14|NA|TRBD1|TRBJ2-7
TGTGCCAGCAGCTTAGGCGCAGGGGGCCGCGAGCAGTACTTC
CASSLGAGGREQYF
>TRBV19|13|NA|TRBD1|TRBJ1-1
TGTGCCAGTAGTAACAGGGGGAACACTGAAGCTTTCTTT
CASSNRGNTEAFF
>TRBV2|15|few|NA|TRBJ2-5
TGTGCCAGCAGTGAACAGGGGGGCTTACAAGAGACCCAGTACTTC
CASSEQGGLQETQYF
>TRBV10-2|17|NA|NA|TRBJ2-7
TGCGCCAGCAGTGAGTGTATCGGGGCTACTTGCTCCTACGAGCAGTACTTC
CASSECIGATCSYEQYF
>TRBV28|9|few|NA|TRBJ1-2
TGTGCCAGCGGCTATGGCTACACCTTC
CASGYGYTF
>TRBV5-5|15|few|NA|TRBJ2-2
TGTGCCAGCAGCTTTCTCCAGGCCGACACCGGGGAGCTGTTTTTT
CASSFLQADTGELFF
>TRBV4-3|15|few|TRBD2|TRBJ2-7
TGCGCCAGCAGCCAGATTCTAGCGGGAGACCCCGAGCAGTACTTC
CASSQILAGDPEQYF
>TRBV6-2/TRBV6-3|11|NA|NA|TRBJ2-7
TGTGCCAGCATCCTAATCCACGAGCAGTACTTC
CASILIHEQYF
>TRBV7-3|15|NA|NA|TRBJ2-7
TGTGCCAGCAGCTTAGATGGAGAGGAGTCCTACGAGCAGTACTTC
CASSLDGEESYEQYF
>TRBV5-1|15|NA|NA|TRBJ2-2
TGCGCCAGCAGTGACGGACCGGCCGACGCCGGGGAGCTGTTTTTT
CASSDGPADAGELFF
>TRBV30|15|few|TRBD2|TRBJ2-3
TGTGCCTGGAGCGTCGGGACTACCGGCACAGATACGCAGTATTTT
CAWSVGTTGTDTQYF
>TRBV5-1|15|many|NA|TRBJ1-1
TGCGCCAGCAGCTTGGATTACAGTCGGAACACTGAAGCTTTCTTT
CASSLDYSRNTEAFF
>TRBV4-1|13|many|NA|TRBJ2-1
TGCGCCAGCAGCTCCAACCAGCAGGCTGAGCAGTTCTTC
CASSSNQQAEQFF
>TRBV2|16|NA|NA|TRBJ2-1
TGTGCCAGCAGTGAAGGTAGCGGCACTACCTACAATGAGCAGTTCTTC
CASSEGSGTTYNEQFF
>TRBV7-9|15|once|TRBD1|TRBJ1-1
TGTGCCAGCAGCTTAGCGAGGACAGGGCCCACTGAAGCTTTCTTT
CASSLARTGPTEAFF
>TRBV27|12|few|TRBD2|TRBJ2-3
TGTGCCAGCAGACGAACTAGCGACACGCAGTATTTT
CASRRTSDTQYF
>TRBV4-3|16|NA|TRBD2|TRBJ2-7
TGCGCCAGCAGCCAAGATCGGACTAGCGGGCCCTACGAGCAGTACTTC
CASSQDRTSGPYEQYF
>TRBV28|16|NA|NA|TRBJ1-1
TGTGCCAGCAGTTTAGTCACGATTAGTTGGAACACTGAAGCTTTCTTT
CASSLVTISWNTEAFF
>TRBV12-3/TRBV12-4|15|NA|NA|TRBJ1-2
TGTGCCAGCAGTTCCGACAGCCCTCCTAACTATGGCTACACCTTC
CASSSDSPPNYGYTF
>TRBV12-3/TRBV12-4|14|many|NA|TRBJ2-5
TGTGCCAGCAGTGTACCTACTAGCCCGGAGACCCAGTACTTC
CASSVPTSPETQYF
>TRBV29-1|20|few|TRBD2|TRBJ2-3
TGCAGCGTTGAAGAGAGGGGACTAGCGGAGTCGTATTTAGTGACAGATACGCAGTATTTT
CSVEERGLAESYLVTDTQYF
>TRBV4-1|16|NA|NA|TRBJ2-7
TGCGCCAGCAGCCAAGGGGACGCGAGGGCCACCTACGAGCAGTACTTC
CASSQGDARATYEQYF
>TRBV28|13|NA|NA|TRBJ1-2
TGTGCCAGCAGTTTACAAAATAACTATGGCTACACCTTC
CASSLQNNYGYTF
>TRBV29-1|14|NA|TRBD2|TRBJ2-3
TGCAGCGTCGGGACTAGCGGGACGACAGATACGCAGTATTTT
CSVGTSGTTDTQYF
>TRBV28|12|NA|NA|TRBJ1-5
TGTGCCAGCAGTTTAACAGGTCAGCCCCAGCATTTT
CASSLTGQPQHF
>TRBV4-2|13|NA|NA|TRBJ1-1
TGTGCCAGCAGCCCCGGGGACGGTACTGAAGCTTTCTTT
CASSPGDGTEAFF
>TRBV29-1|16|few|TRBD2|TRBJ2-5
TGCAGCCTTAATGGGCTAGCGGAGGGTACCGAAGAGACCCAGTACTTC
CSLNGLAEGTEETQYF
>TRBV4-2|16|few|NA|TRBJ1-3
TGTGCCAGCAGCCAAGATCAGGCCCCCTCTGGAAACACCATATATTTT
CASSQDQAPSGNTIYF
>TRBV20-1|13|few|NA|TRBJ1-1
TGCAGTGCTAGGCGAACAGGAGGGACTGAAGCTTTCTTT
CSARRTGGTEAFF
>TRBV12-3/TRBV12-4|18|NA|NA|TRBJ2-1
TGTGCCAGCAGTCCCAGTTGGCTAGCCCTTACCTCTTACAATGAGCAGTTCTTC
CASSPSWLALTSYNEQFF
>TRBV12-3/TRBV12-4|16|few|NA|TRBJ2-3
TGTGCCAGCAGTTTTAGCGGAGGCTCCCGCACAGATACGCAGTATTTT
CASSFSGGSRTDTQYF
>TRBV28|13|NA|NA|TRBJ1-1
TGTGCCAGCAGTTTAGGGTATCCCACTGAAGCTTTCTTT
CASSLGYPTEAFF
>TRBV6-1|14|many|TRBD1|TRBJ2-1
TGTGCCAGCAGTCGGGACAGGATCTACAATGAGCAGTTCTTC
CASSRDRIYNEQFF
>TRBV6-2/TRBV6-3|12|few|NA|TRBJ2-7
TGTGCCAGCAGTTATGATGCTTACGAGCAGTACTTC
CASSYDAYEQYF
>TRBV28|20|few|TRBD2|TRBJ2-3
TGTGCCAGCAGTTTATGGGGGTCTAGCGGGAGCCGTTCTGCAGCAGATACGCAGTATTTT
CASSLWGSSGSRSAADTQYF
>TRBV6-2/TRBV6-3|16|few|NA|TRBJ2-5
TGTGCCAGCAGTTACAGGCCAACTAGGAGGATGGGGACCCAGTACTTC
CASSYRPTRRMGTQYF
>TRBV15|14|few|NA|TRBJ2-2
TGTGCCACCAGCAGAGGGGTTAGCACCGGGGAGCTGTTTTTT
CATSRGVSTGELFF
>TRBV10-3|11|many|NA|TRBJ1-1
TGTGCCATCAGTGAGGGGGGCCCGGCTTTCTTT
CAISEGGPAFF
>TRBV11-2|14|few|NA|TRBJ2-1
TGTGCCAGCAGCTTTGACCGTGACGTCAATGAGCAGTTCTTC
CASSFDRDVNEQFF
>TRBV4-1|12|few|NA|TRBJ1-1
TGCGCCAGCAGCCAAGATAACACTGAAGCTTTCTTT
CASSQDNTEAFF
>TRBV4-2|14|few|NA|TRBJ2-1
TGTGCCAGCAGCCAAGAGAGGATCTACAATGAGCAGTTCTTC
CASSQERIYNEQFF
>TRBV5-1|12|NA|NA|TRBJ2-7
TGCGCCAGCAGCTTGGAATTCTACGAGCAGTACTTC
CASSLEFYEQYF
>TRBV20-1|15|many|NA|TRBJ2-3
TGCAGTGCCCTTGGGGCGGCGGACCCCACAGATACGCAGTATTTT
CSALGAADPTDTQYF
>TRBV5-6|13|NA|NA|TRBJ2-1
TGTGCCAGCAGCAACAGCCCGTACAATGAGCAGTTCTTC
CASSNSPYNEQFF
>TRBV7-2|13|few|NA|TRBJ1-2
TGTGCCAGCAGCCCACAAAGACAGGCCGGCTACACCTTC
CASSPQRQAGYTF
>TRBV6-6|13|few|NA|TRBJ2-2
TGTGCCAGCAGTTACCCGAACACCGGGGAGCTGTTTTTT
CASSYPNTGELFF
>TRBV12-3/TRBV12-4|17|once|TRBD1|TRBJ2-7
TGTGCCAGCACCCTTTTCCCAGGGGGCACTTCTGCCTACGAGCAGTACTTC
CASTLFPGGTSAYEQYF
>TRBV29-1|12|many|TRBD2|TRBJ2-7
TGCAGCGTTGGGGCTAGCGGCTACGAGCAGTACTTC
CSVGASGYEQYF
>TRBV5-1|12|few|NA|TRBJ1-2
TGCGCCAGCAGCTTGCCCAGCTATGGCTACACCTTC
CASSLPSYGYTF
>TRBV20-1|13|NA|NA|TRBJ1-6
TGCAGTGCCCGGGGGGCGAATAATTCACCCCTCCACTTT
CSARGANNSPLHF
>TRBV6-4|14|few|NA|TRBJ2-2
TGTGCCAGCAGTGGGGGAACGAACACCGGGGAGCTGTTTTTT
CASSGGTNTGELFF
>TRBV20-1|12|few|NA|TRBJ1-2
TGCAGTGCTAGTGCGGGACACTCGCACTACACCTTC
CSASAGHSHYTF
>TRBV4-1|14|few|TRBD1|TRBJ1-5
TGCGCCAGCAGCCGACAGGGGAGCAATCAGCCCCAGCATTTT
CASSRQGSNQPQHF
>TRBV20-1|15|NA|TRBD2|TRBJ2-3
TGCAGTGCTAGTACTAGCGGGAGTTCAGTAGATACGCAGTATTTT
CSASTSGSSVDTQYF
>TRBV12-3/TRBV12-4|15|NA|NA|TRBJ2-2
TGTGCCAGCAATTTTGGAGCGACGAACACCGGGGAGCTGTTTTTT
CASNFGATNTGELFF
>TRBV28|11|few|NA|TRBJ2-7
TGTGCCAGCAGTCGACAGTACGAGCAGTACTTC
CASSRQYEQYF